This T cell receptor beta chain derives from a study of response to subunit inactivated influenza vaccine. In TCRdb, the RT-PCR reads were re-called with MiXCR into one record per CDR3 protein. The data show about 160,000 distinct CDR3 sequences, with around 10% seen just once and roughly 36% held by the top ten. This clonotype was counted between two and nine times. The specimen was CD8+ T cells sorted from PBMCs, collected around 25 months after vaccination. The origin of this receptor is a man aged 50-75 years who received an inactivated influenza vaccine.

CDR3 region: CASSLEREGDFEQYF. CDR3 nucleotides: TGTGCCAGCAGCTTAGAGCGGGAGGGTGATTTCGAGCAGTACTTC. The V and J genes are TRBV13 and TRBJ2-7; 10 nucleotides align to TRBD2. The CDR3 contains 15 residues. V was clipped by 1 base and J by 6 bases; unmatched bases: 6. Per germline, CDR1 PRHDT and CDR2 FYEKMQ (reference sequence).